The 2 T cell receptor beta chains below all came from one sample that was sequenced in a study of cytomegalovirus exposure and HLA in healthy donors. Profiled with immunoSEQ multiplex PCR; TCRdb holds only in-frame clones, not every one. Of 220,000 or so clones listed, roughly 88% are singletons. Input material: PBMCs. These receptors originate from a woman aged 30 to 39 in good health and CMV-seropositive.

This sequence joins TRBV14 and TRBJ2-7; a weak D match, TRBD2 (5 bases). Germline assignment: CDR1 SGHDN and CDR2 FVKESK. The CDR3 is 15 amino acids. The ends were cut back, 1 base at V and 3 bases at J, with 13 bases in the middle. Here the CDR3 reads CASSQVGGSHYEQYF. Here the CDR3 DNA reads TGTGCCAGCAGCCAAGTTGGAGGCTCTCACTACGAGCAGTACTTC.

The chain uses TRBV30 and TRBJ1-4, with TRBD1 matching over 9 bases. The germline V gene has CDR1 GTSNPN and CDR2 SVGIG (reference sequence). The CDR3 runs 14 residues. The J segment lost 5 bases and the V segment lost 0 bases, leaving 1 base of the junction unmatched. The CDR3: CAWSVGTGNEKLFF. Here the CDR3 DNA reads TGTGCCTGGAGTGTCGGGACAGGGAATGAAAAACTGTTTTTT.